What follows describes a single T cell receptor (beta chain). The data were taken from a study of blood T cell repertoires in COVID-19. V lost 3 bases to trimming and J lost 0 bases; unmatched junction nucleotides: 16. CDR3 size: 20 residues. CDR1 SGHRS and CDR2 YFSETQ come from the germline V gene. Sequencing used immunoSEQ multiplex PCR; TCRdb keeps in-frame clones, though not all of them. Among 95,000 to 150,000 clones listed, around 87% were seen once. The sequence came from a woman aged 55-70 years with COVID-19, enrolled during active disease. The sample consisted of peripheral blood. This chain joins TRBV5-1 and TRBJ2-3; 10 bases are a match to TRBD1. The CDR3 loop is CASSWERGQGLSPSTDTQYF. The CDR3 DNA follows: TGCGCCAGCAGCTGGGAGAGGGGACAGGGGTTGAGTCCTAGCACAGATACGCAGTATTTT.